This TCR beta chain was identified during a study of persistence of HIV-infected CD4 T cells. Study-level findings and limits: TCRbeta richness was lower in CMV- and Gag-responding cells than in anti-CD3/anti-CD28-responding cells.

The stimulus was an HIV-1 Gag 15-mer peptide pool, 0.85 to 1 ug/peptide/mL. CD40L/CD69 double-negative CD45RO-high memory CD4+ T cells were collected. Anti-CD28/CD49d costimulation, CD40-blocking antibody and enfuvirtide were given to CD8-depleted PBMCs for about 19 hours. Of note for this clone: What it binds is unknown.

The libraries were made with immunoSEQ version 4 in survey mode. Produced via immunoSEQ multiplex PCR; TCRdb's table is partial and in-frame only. Altogether about 41,000 clones are present, approximately 80% being singletons, with the ten largest covering 12% to 15%. Germline V gene lookup returns CDR1 MGHRA and CDR2 YSYEKL. The length of the CDR3 is 16 residues. V lost 1 base, J lost 5 bases, and 15 bases lay in between. V usage is TRBV4-1 and J usage is TRBJ1-5; unclear D gene. Source: CD4+ T cells sorted from PBMCs after approximately 19-hour stimulation, taken from a patient who received antiretroviral therapy. The TCR sequence derives from an adult man with HIV who was CMV-seropositive. The CDR3 protein is CASSQGGPQGYQPQHF. Here the CDR3 DNA reads TGCGCCAGCAGCCAAGGTGGCCCCCAAGGGTATCAGCCCCAGCATTTT.